Sequencing of this T cell receptor beta chain was carried out in a study of STAT5B mutations in CD4+ large granular lymphocyte leukemia (dated by TCRdb to 2021 to 2024). In the study overall: Among the healthy controls, the CDR3 'QG' motif was associated with a particular HLA allele. The study compared the TCRbeta repertoires of patients with CD4+ T-cell large granular lymphocyte leukemia against the TCRbeta repertoires of healthy blood donors. Flow cytometry on FACSCanto II or FACSVerse confirmed that purified fractions exceeded 95% purity among lymphocytes. General study outcomes and caveats: Main leukemic clonotypes were private to each patient, although approximately 25% appeared at low frequency in other patients' non-leukemic repertoires. Greater clonality appeared to be present in CD4-sorted patient repertoires than in healthy CD4+ repertoires, and the difference was retained after the putative leukemic clones were removed. Data were not HLA-matched; higher clonality in CD4+ versus CD8+ T-LGLL could reflect the relatively small sample size.

TCRbeta rearrangements were sequenced from genomic DNA using the immunoSEQ assay at survey resolution. Regarding the original processing steps: In the TCR sequencing data, the lowest productive clonotype frequency that could be detected was 2.59 x 10-5. Analyses included only productive TCRbeta rearrangements, meaning complete and in-frame sequences. Sample clonality was computed as Simpson clonality in the immunoSEQ Analyzer version 3.0. Clones were categorized by frequency as very rare, small, medium, large (1-20%) or hyperexpanded (>20%). Generation probabilities were estimated with OLGA 1.2.3, V-gene circos plots were generated with VDJtools, specificities were searched for in VDJdb, and CDR3 motifs were identified with GLIPH. The table was pulled from immuneACCESS by TCRdb, which kept in-frame rearrangements only. Such tables lose some clones; where checked, under half of the loss comes from unresolved V genes, and the rest has no known cause. V, J and clone size reflect that table, while D and trimming were determined from the DNA. The sample has tens of thousands of clones on record, around four fifths of them singletons. Of the sample, about 4% is held by the ten largest clones.

The healthy controls were 35 or so blood donors, and the buffy coats of these donors were supplied by the Finnish Red Cross blood service. All TCR-sequenced material derived from peripheral blood: patient blood samples and healthy donor buffy coats. Peripheral blood mononuclear cells were isolated by Ficoll-Hypaque gradient centrifugation. CD4+ cells were purified magnetically from the buffy coats of healthy controls. Genomic DNA was extracted with the Gentra Puregene Cell and Tissue kit and quantified on a Qubit 2.0 fluorometer. As regards this clone: No antigen is known for it. Per-base quality was not reported, and no clone a single base away is much larger than it.

The source is a human donor in good health. The sample comprised CD4+ T cells from blood buffy coats.

CDR3 region: CASSPRGGFSEQYF. At the DNA level, the sequence is TGTGCCAGCAGCCCGAGGGGGGGTTTCTCCGAGCAGTACTTC. Recombination joined TRBV7-9 with TRBJ2-7; a weak D assignment points to TRBD2 (7 bases agree). CDR1 and CDR2 are read off the germline V gene (reference sequence) as SEHNR and FQNEAQ. V sheds 5 bases and J sheds 6 bases, leaving 17 bases between their ends. The CDR3 covers 14 residues, taking in both the cysteine and the phenylalanine. Here the CDR3 DNA is all that survives: 42 bases in frame from base 1.